The 14 T cell receptor beta chains listed next were all sequenced from one sample in a study of T cell responses to AZD1222 COVID-19 vaccine. Profiling relied on immunoSEQ multiplex PCR, and the TCRdb table lists in-frame clones only, not all of them. The table includes 100,000 to 120,000 clones, around 85% detected once. Sequencing used peripheral blood, obtained on day 0 of AZD1222 vaccination. The receptor source for this set is an adult in good health.

This chain uses TRBV9 with TRBJ1-1, with no clear D. This CDR3 is built from 15 residues. The germline CDR1 and CDR2 sequences are SGDLS and YYNGEE. Between the trimmed V and J ends, which lost 4 bases and 0 bases, there was a span of 13 bases. CDR3 DNA sequence: TGTGCCAGCAGCAAAACGGATTTTATGAACACTGAAGCTTTCTTT. Amino acids: CASSKTDFMNTEAFF.

This chain connects TRBV5-5 to TRBJ1-4, with D maybe TRBD1 (6 bases). This CDR3 has 16 amino acids. Trimming cost V 4 bases and J 1 base, with 14 bases left between them. CDR1 SGHKS and CDR2 YYEKEE come from the germline V gene (reference sequence). The CDR3 DNA sequence: TGTGCCAGCAGCCCAAGTCCCAGGGGAACTAATGAAAAACTGTTTTTT. Its protein product is CASSPSPRGTNEKLFF.

This clone appeared once. This rearrangement joins TRBV10-1 to TRBJ2-1, with D maybe TRBD1 (7 bases). Per the germline V gene, CDR1 is WNHNN and CDR2 is SYGVQD (reference sequence). This CDR3 is built from 12 residues. Trimming pared 6 bases from V and 7 bases from J, leaving 10 bases between. CDR3: CASSRGENEQFF. DNA of the CDR3: TGCGCCAGCAGCAGGGGGGAGAATGAGCAGTTCTTC.

The genes are TRBV9 and TRBJ2-1, with 10 bases that match TRBD2. Trimming removed 0 bases from V and 6 bases from J; junction bases left unmatched: 3. This CDR3 has 15 amino acids. Germline CDR1 reads SGDLS; CDR2 reads YYNGEE. CDR3 sequence (DNA): TGTGCCAGCAGCGTAGGAGCGGGGGGGTCCAATGAGCAGTTCTTC. It translates to CASSVGAGGSNEQFF.

The J gene is TRBJ1-6, the V gene TRBV28; D remains ambiguous. The CDR3 totals 13 residues. The germline V gene has CDR1 MDHEN and CDR2 SYDVKM. V lost 8 bases and J 1 base, leaving 6 bases between the germline ends. The CDR3, as DNA: TGTGCCAGCGGGGTTTCCTATAATTCACCCCTCCACTTT. Amino acid sequence: CASGVSYNSPLHF.

The V gene is TRBV7-9, the J gene TRBJ1-2; TRBD1 might be the D (5 bases). The CDR3 covers 14 residues. V gave up 0 bases and J gave up 6 bases, with 11 bases separating them. The V gene's germline CDR1 is SEHNR and CDR2 FQNEAQ (reference sequence). CDR3 in DNA: TGTGCCAGCAGCTTAGCGGCCGGGGCGGATGGCTACACCTTC. It yields the protein CASSLAAGADGYTF.

This clone was counted once. The V gene is TRBV5-4, the J gene TRBJ1-1, with 8 bases matching TRBD1. The CDR3 is 16 residues long. V was pared by 6 bases and J by 0 bases, with 10 bases of the junction left unmatched. CDR1 and CDR2 (germline): SGHNT, YYREEE (reference sequence). The CDR3 spells CASTLGRGQVNTEAFF. Written as DNA, the CDR3 is TGTGCCAGCACCCTCGGCAGGGGGCAAGTGAACACTGAAGCTTTCTTT. Based on the CDR3 plus reference TRBV5-4 and TRBJ1-1, the full variable domain is ETGVTQSPTHLIKTRGQQVTLRCSSQSGHNTVSWYQQALGQGPQFIFQYYREEENGRGNFPPRFSGLQFPNYSSELNVNALELDDSALYLCASTLGRGQVNTEAFFGQGTRLTVV.

In its sample, this clone was seen a few times. The chain links TRBV7-2 to TRBJ2-7; 10 bases map to TRBD2. The ends lost 6 bases at V and 0 bases at J; junction bases unmatched: 5. This CDR3 comprises 15 residues. The germline V gene encodes CDR1 SGHTA and CDR2 FQGNSA. CDR3 loop: CASRPSGSISYEQYF. In DNA form, the CDR3 reads TGTGCCAGCAGACCTAGCGGGAGTATCTCCTACGAGCAGTACTTC.

The V gene is TRBV5-1, the J gene TRBJ1-1; D ambiguous. The germline V gene has CDR1 SGHRS and CDR2 YFSETQ. V was cut by 4 bases and J by 0 bases, with 10 bases left in between. This CDR3 comprises 14 residues. Here the CDR3 reads CASSPPSLNTEAFF. Written as DNA, the CDR3 is TGCGCCAGCAGCCCCCCATCACTGAACACTGAAGCTTTCTTT.

V and J are TRBV15 and TRBJ2-3, with a weak D call TRBD1 (6 bases). The V end lost 0 bases, the J end lost 6 bases, and 10 bases lay between the germline ends. Germline V lookup: CDR1 LNHNV, CDR2 YYDKDF (reference sequence). The CDR3 spans 14 residues. Here the CDR3 DNA reads TGTGCCACCAGCAGAGACAGGGGAGAGGATACGCAGTATTTT. It is translated as CATSRDRGEDTQYF.

The V and J genes are TRBV13 and TRBJ1-1, with D perhaps matching TRBD1 (5 bases). This CDR3 is built from 14 residues. CDR1 PRHDT and CDR2 FYEKMQ come from the germline V gene (reference sequence). Trimming left V 4 bases short and J 5 bases short, with 14 bases between. The CDR3 bases are TGTGCCAGCAGCTCTCGACAGCGCCCGACTGAAGCTTTCTTT. This codes for CASSSRQRPTEAFF. The full variable domain, its missing parts supplied by reference TRBV13 and TRBJ1-1, is AAGVIQSPRHLIKEKRETATLKCYPIPRHDTVYWYQQGPGQDPQFLISFYEKMQSDKGSIPDRFSAQQFSDYHSELNMSSLELGDSALYFCASSSRQRPTEAFFGQGTRLTVV.

This clone was found once. The sample has other DNA sequences that encode this CDR3 too. The rearrangement uses TRBV28 and TRBJ2-7; D unresolved. This CDR3 has 11 amino acids. Trimming removed 4 bases at V and 4 bases at J, with 5 bases between. Germline V gene sequence: CDR1 MDHEN, CDR2 SYDVKM. For the CDR3, the DNA is TGTGCCAGCAGTTCAAGGTACGAGCAGTACTTC. Its translation: CASSSRYEQYF.

The V gene is TRBV5-6, the J gene TRBJ1-2; maybe TRBD1 (6 bases). The V end lost 4 bases, the J end lost 2 bases, and 12 bases lay between the germline ends. Germline V CDR1 and CDR2: SGHDT, YYEEEE. The CDR3 extends over 14 amino acids. The DNA for the CDR3 is TGTGCCAGCAGCCTGTTCCAGGGGAACTATGGCTACACCTTC. Protein: CASSLFQGNYGYTF.

J is TRBJ2-5 and V is TRBV10-1; D is perhaps TRBD1 or TRBD2 (6 bases each). Germline V gene lookup returns CDR1 WNHNN and CDR2 SYGVQD (reference sequence). The CDR3 length is 17 residues. V lost 2 bases to trimming and J lost 6 bases, with 22 bases between them. CDR3 bases: TGCGCCAGCAGTGAGGACTCCGGGCCCATCGGGGGCCAGACCCAGTACTTC. Translated, it gives CASSEDSGPIGGQTQYF.